This is a list of T cell receptor beta chains from one sample in a study of beta chain features in type 1 diabetes. Libraries were prepared by immunoSEQ multiplex PCR; TCRdb keeps only in-frame clonotypes and omits some of them. Here the sample spans about 140,000 clones, less than 11% being singletons. The sequenced sample was naive CD4+ T cells from blood. These receptors were taken from a man between 18 and 29 years old in good health. CDR3s include the opening cysteine and the closing phenylalanine or tryptophan. Fields, in order: D gene, J gene, V gene, clone size, CDR3 protein, CDR3 DNA. A D gene is named only where the DNA matches it firmly. Clone sizes are given selectively: once, few, many, or a class where the clone is expanded.

NA,TRBJ2-3,TRBV7-2,few,CASSLERLSTDTQYF,TGTGCCAGCAGCTTAGAGCGGCTTAGCACAGATACGCAGTATTTT
NA,TRBJ1-5,TRBV6-1,NA,CASSEREHQPQHF,TGTGCCAGCAGTGAACGGGAGCATCAGCCCCAGCATTTT
TRBD1,TRBJ2-7,TRBV5-1,NA,CASSPARQGMEQYF,TGCGCCAGCAGCCCGGCCCGACAGGGAATGGAGCAGTACTTC
NA,TRBJ1-4,TRBV23-1,few,CASSQSPPDRGSLNEKLFF,TGCGCCAGCAGTCAATCACCCCCCGACCGGGGGAGCCTAAATGAAAAACTGTTTTTT
NA,TRBJ1-1,TRBV6-5,NA,CASSYPQGGNTEAFF,TGTGCCAGCAGTTACCCCCAGGGAGGGAACACTGAAGCTTTCTTT
TRBD2,TRBJ2-7,TRBV5-1,NA,CASSFRTSGGHEQYF,TGCGCCAGCAGCTTCCGGACTAGCGGGGGCCACGAGCAGTACTTC
NA,TRBJ2-7,TRBV10-2,NA,CASNGAAFYEQYF,TGCGCCAGCAATGGGGCAGCTTTTTACGAGCAGTACTTC
TRBD1,TRBJ2-4,TRBV27,NA,CASSRTGGGSGNIQYF,TGTGCCAGCAGTCGGACAGGGGGGGGATCTGGGAACATTCAGTACTTC
TRBD1,TRBJ2-5,TRBV9,NA,CASSSFVGQGETQYF,TGTGCCAGCAGCTCCTTTGTGGGACAGGGAGAGACCCAGTACTTC
TRBD1,TRBJ2-2,TRBV5-1,few,CASSGTGQVTGELFF,TGCGCCAGCAGCGGCACGGGACAGGTCACCGGGGAGCTGTTTTTT
NA,TRBJ2-3,TRBV7-9,many,CASSPRRRDTQYF,TGTGCCAGCAGCCCCCGGCGGAGAGATACGCAGTATTTT
TRBD2,TRBJ2-7,TRBV7-8,few,CASSPMGGRAYEQYF,TGTGCCAGCAGCCCAATGGGGGGGAGAGCCTACGAGCAGTACTTC
NA,TRBJ1-6,TRBV6-6,few,CASEGDSPLHF,TGTGCCAGTGAAGGGGATTCACCCCTCCACTTT
NA,TRBJ1-6,TRBV11-2,NA,CASQRWSGSYNSPLHF,TGTGCCAGCCAACGCTGGTCCGGCTCCTATAATTCACCCCTCCACTTT
TRBD1,TRBJ2-5,TRBV28,NA,CASSPGQGSETQYF,TGTGCCAGCAGTCCCGGACAGGGGAGCGAGACCCAGTACTTC
TRBD1,TRBJ1-1,TRBV29-1,few,CSDIQGQLNTEAFF,TGCAGCGACATTCAGGGACAGCTGAACACTGAAGCTTTCTTT
NA,TRBJ2-7,TRBV6-1,few,CASSEGKTGSYEQYF,TGTGCCAGCAGTGAAGGGAAGACTGGCTCCTACGAGCAGTACTTC
NA,TRBJ1-2,TRBV6-6,once,CASQGSYGYTF,TGTGCCAGCCAGGGCAGCTATGGCTACACCTTC
NA,TRBJ2-5,TRBV7-9,NA,CASSLGEYQETQYF,TGTGCCAGCAGCCTAGGGGAGTACCAAGAGACCCAGTACTTC
NA,TRBJ2-7,TRBV7-8,NA,CASSLAFSGSYEQYF,TGTGCCAGCAGCTTAGCATTCAGTGGCTCCTACGAGCAGTACTTC
NA,TRBJ2-7,TRBV6-5,NA,CASSYSRGGYEQYF,TGTGCCAGCAGTTACTCGAGGGGGGGATACGAGCAGTACTTC
TRBD2,TRBJ2-3,TRBV2,NA,CASMSGGAADTQYF,TGTGCCAGCATGTCCGGGGGGGCGGCAGATACGCAGTATTTT
NA,TRBJ2-7,TRBV5-1,NA,CASSSAQGYGYEQYF,TGCGCCAGCAGCTCGGCTCAGGGCTACGGCTACGAGCAGTACTTC
NA,TRBJ1-4,TRBV28,NA,CASSLSQTTEKLFF,TGTGCCAGCAGCCTCTCCCAGACAACCGAAAAACTGTTTTTT
NA,TRBJ2-3,TRBV18,few,CASSPPSGTDTQYF,TGTGCCAGCTCGCCGCCCAGCGGGACAGATACGCAGTATTTT
TRBD1,TRBJ2-7,TRBV5-6,NA,CASSHRDRGYEQYF,TGTGCCAGCAGCCACCGGGACAGGGGATACGAGCAGTACTTC
TRBD1,TRBJ1-2,TRBV18,few,CASSPPLGQGADGYTF,TGTGCCAGCTCACCACCTCTAGGACAGGGGGCTGATGGCTACACCTTC
NA,TRBJ2-7,TRBV4-1,few,CASSQDIDSYEQYF,TGCGCCAGCAGCCAAGATATCGACAGCTACGAGCAGTACTTC
NA,TRBJ1-1,TRBV7-2,few,CASSHDVGGTEAFF,TGTGCCAGCAGCCACGATGTGGGGGGCACTGAAGCTTTCTTT
TRBD1,TRBJ1-5,TRBV19,few,CASSKGQGGNQPQHF,TGTGCCAGTAGTAAGGGACAGGGAGGGAATCAGCCCCAGCATTTT
TRBD2,TRBJ2-3,TRBV5-1,few,CASSLETSGGADTQYF,TGCGCCAGCAGCTTGGAGACTAGCGGGGGGGCCGATACGCAGTATTTT
NA,TRBJ2-7,TRBV6-5,NA,CASSYRGTSHEQYF,TGTGCCAGCAGTTACCGAGGCACTTCCCACGAGCAGTACTTC
NA,TRBJ2-6,TRBV6-6,few,CASSNRAGANVLTF,TGTGCCAGCAGCAACAGGGCCGGGGCCAACGTCCTGACTTTC
NA,TRBJ1-6,TRBV7-3,few,CASSLAGRDNSPLHF,TGTGCCAGCAGCCTCGCGGGAAGGGATAATTCACCCCTCCACTTT
TRBD1,TRBJ2-5,TRBV7-3,few,CASSPGTESETQYF,TGTGCCAGCAGCCCCGGGACAGAATCGGAGACCCAGTACTTC
NA,TRBJ1-2,TRBV25-1,few,CASSDMTPGYTF,TGTGCCAGCAGTGATATGACACCTGGCTACACCTTC
NA,TRBJ2-2,TRBV7-9,few,CASSPNRDFSGELFF,TGTGCCAGCAGCCCGAACCGGGACTTCTCCGGGGAGCTGTTTTTT
TRBD2,TRBJ2-3,TRBV2,NA,CASRETSGGEVTQYF,TGTGCCAGCAGGGAGACTAGCGGGGGGGAAGTTACGCAGTATTTT